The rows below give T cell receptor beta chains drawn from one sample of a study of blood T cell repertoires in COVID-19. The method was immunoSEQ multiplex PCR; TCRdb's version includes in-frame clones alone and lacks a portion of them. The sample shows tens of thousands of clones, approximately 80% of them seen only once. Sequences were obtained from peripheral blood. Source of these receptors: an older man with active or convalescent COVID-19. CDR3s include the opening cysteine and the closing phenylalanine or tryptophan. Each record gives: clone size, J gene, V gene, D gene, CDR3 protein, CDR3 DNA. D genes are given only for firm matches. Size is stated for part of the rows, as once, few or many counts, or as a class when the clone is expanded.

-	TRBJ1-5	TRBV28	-	CASSLIEQSQHF	TGTGCCAGCAGTTTAATTGAACAGTCCCAGCATTTT
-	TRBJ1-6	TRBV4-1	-	CASSPLAVQGWRSPLHF	TGCGCCAGCAGCCCATTGGCGGTACAGGGCTGGAGGTCACCCCTCCACTTT
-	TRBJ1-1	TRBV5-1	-	CASSLSEAGTEAFF	TGCGCCAGCAGCCTTTCGGAGGCCGGCACTGAAGCTTTCTTT
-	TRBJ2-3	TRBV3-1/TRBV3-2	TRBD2	CASSPNPGGGLDTQYF	TGTGCCAGCAGCCCAAACCCTGGGGGGGGATTGGATACGCAGTATTTT
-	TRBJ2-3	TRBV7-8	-	CASITDTYTDTQYF	TGTGCCAGCATCACGGACACCTACACAGATACGCAGTATTTT
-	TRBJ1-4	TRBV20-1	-	CSASAGANEKLFF	TGCAGTGCTAGTGCAGGGGCTAATGAAAAACTGTTTTTT
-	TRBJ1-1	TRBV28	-	CASSYLYFAFF	TGTGCCAGCAGTTACTTATATTTTGCTTTCTTT
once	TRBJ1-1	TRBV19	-	CASNRHDRSRIEAFF	TGTGCCAGTAATCGGCATGACAGGTCGAGGATTGAAGCTTTCTTT
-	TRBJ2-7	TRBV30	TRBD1	CAWMGTGEDYEQYF	TGTGCCTGGATGGGGACAGGGGAAGACTACGAGCAGTACTTC
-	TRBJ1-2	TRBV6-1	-	CASSEISLANYGYTF	TGTGCCAGCAGTGAAATTTCCTTAGCTAACTATGGCTACACCTTC
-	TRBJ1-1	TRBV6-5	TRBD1	CASSEQGVTEAFF	TGTGCCAGCAGCGAGCAGGGGGTCACTGAAGCTTTCTTT